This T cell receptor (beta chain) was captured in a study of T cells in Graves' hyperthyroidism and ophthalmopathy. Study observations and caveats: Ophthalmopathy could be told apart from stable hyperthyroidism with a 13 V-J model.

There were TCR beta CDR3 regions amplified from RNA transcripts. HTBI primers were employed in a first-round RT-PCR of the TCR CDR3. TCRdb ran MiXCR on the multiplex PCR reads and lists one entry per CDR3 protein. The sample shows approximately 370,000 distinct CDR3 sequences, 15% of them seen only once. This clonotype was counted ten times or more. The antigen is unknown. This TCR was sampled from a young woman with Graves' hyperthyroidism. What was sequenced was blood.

CDR3 loop: CASRKGGVTYEQYF. The DNA of the CDR3 is TGTGCCAGCAGAAAAGGGGGTGTTACCTACGAGCAGTACTTC. This chain links TRBV11-2 with TRBJ2-7; D perhaps matches TRBD1 (6 bases). The CDR3 contains 14 residues. CDR1 and CDR2 (germline): SGHAT, FQNNGV. V gave up 6 bases and J gave up 2 bases, with 14 bases separating them.